The clone carrying this T cell receptor beta chain is a singleton in its sample. Antigen: not known. A clone one base away is much larger, so this may be a read error. Breast cancer patients provided tissue from their axillary draining lymph nodes. This sample was included in a study of breast tumors, draining lymph nodes, adjacent tissues. Study-level findings and limits: Tumor repertoires ranked between lymph nodes and nontumor tissue in diversity, with V and J gene preferences. Findings are consistent with lymph node origin and intratumoral expansion of most tumor T cells.

This CDR3 has 19 amino acids. The V gene's germline CDR1 is SGDLS and CDR2 YYNGEE. The V gene lost 2 bases and the J gene lost 7 bases, with 28 bases spanning the gap. TCRdb re-called the multiplex PCR reads through MiXCR, storing one row per CDR3 protein. Of 270,000 or so distinct CDR3 sequences in the sample, around 30% were seen once. This rearrangement joins TRBV9 to TRBJ2-1; D may be TRBD2 (5 bases). The receptor's source is a female donor with breast cancer. Some clones in this sample may be carry-over from other donors' samples. Specimen: axillary lymph node tissue. CDR3 protein: CASSVRSQLPNSGGNEQFF. The CDR3 region has the DNA TGTGCCAGCAGCGTTAGGTCCCAACTCCCAAATTCAGGAGGAAATGAGCAGTTCTTC.